The T cell receptor beta chain under discussion was sequenced for a study of T cell responses to AZD1222 COVID-19 vaccine. With 7 bases clipped from V and 11 bases from J, the junction kept 12 bases outside the gene matches. The germline gives CDR1 MNHNS, CDR2 SASEGT. CDR3 length equals 13 residues. Points from the study as a whole: Spike-wide coverage was observed for vaccine-associated CD4 TCRs, with dominant responses at 160-218 and 743-854. All repertoire sampling was performed exclusively after the peak T cell response. AZD1222 recipients seropositive at baseline numbered only six.

Turning to this clone: Its antigen remains unidentified.

Using immunoSEQ multiplex PCR, the repertoire was profiled, and TCRdb retains in-frame clones only, with some absent. The sample contains around 200,000 clones, 90% to 95% of which appear only once. The source is an adult who received the MenACWY meningococcal vaccine as a control. Sequenced here: peripheral blood, sampled 28 days after the second dose of the MenACWY control vaccine. The chain recombines TRBV6-1 with TRBJ2-3; the match to TRBD1 covers 7 bases. The CDR3 sequence is CASKTGEPGKQYF. CDR3 nucleotide sequence: TGTGCCAGCAAAACAGGGGAACCTGGAAAGCAGTATTTT.